This TCR beta chain comes out of a study of T-cell reconstitution after alpha-beta-depleted transplantation in children. Preparation of the TCRbeta library used unique molecular identifiers. TCRdb passed the PCR reads through MiXCR, listing each CDR3 protein once. The sample has 380,000 or so distinct CDR3 sequences; about an eighth are singletons. Germline values: CDR1 SQVTM, CDR2 ANQGSEA. CDR3 length: 8 amino acids. The chain employs TRBV29-1 and TRBJ2-4; D not certain. The clonotype was recovered from a human donor who donated a stem cell graft to a child with Fanconi anemia. The sequencing here drew on PBMCs, taken from the stem cell graft. DNA of the CDR3: TGCAGGGATCACATTCAGTACTTC. Residues: CRDHIQYF.